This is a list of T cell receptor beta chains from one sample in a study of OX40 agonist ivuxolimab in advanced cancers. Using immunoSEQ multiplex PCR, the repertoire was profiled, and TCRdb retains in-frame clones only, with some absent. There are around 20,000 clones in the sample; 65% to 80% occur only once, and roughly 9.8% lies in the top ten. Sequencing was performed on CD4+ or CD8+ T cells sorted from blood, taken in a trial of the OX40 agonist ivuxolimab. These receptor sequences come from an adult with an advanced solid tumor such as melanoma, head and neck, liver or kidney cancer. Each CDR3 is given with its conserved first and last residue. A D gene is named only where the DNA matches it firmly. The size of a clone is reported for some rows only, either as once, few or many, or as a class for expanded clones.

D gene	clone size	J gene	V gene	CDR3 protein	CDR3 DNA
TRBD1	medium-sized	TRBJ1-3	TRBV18	CASSLPTGSSGNTIYF	TGTGCCAGCTCCTTACCGACAGGGAGCTCTGGAAACACCATATATTTT
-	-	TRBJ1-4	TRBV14	CASSRGPNEKLFF	TGTGCCAGCAGCCGCGGACCGAATGAAAAACTGTTTTTT
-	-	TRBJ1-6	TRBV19	CASSPAYGTRNSPLHF	TGTGCCAGTAGTCCAGCCTATGGGACGAGGAATTCACCCCTCCACTTT
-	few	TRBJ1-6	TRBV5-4	CASSLDGRFRNSPLHF	TGTGCCAGCAGCTTGGACGGGCGGTTCCGTAATTCACCCCTCCACTTT
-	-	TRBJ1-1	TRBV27	CASSLGGRGPEAFF	TGTGCCAGCAGTTTAGGGGGTAGGGGCCCCGAAGCTTTCTTT
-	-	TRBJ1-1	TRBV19	CASSSPPWGFNTEAFF	TGTGCCAGTAGTTCCCCCCCCTGGGGGTTTAACACTGAAGCTTTCTTT
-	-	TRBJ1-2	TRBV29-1	CSFGGGSGYTF	TGCAGCTTCGGGGGGGGGAGTGGCTACACCTTC
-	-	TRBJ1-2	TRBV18	CASSPLDSGYGYTF	TGTGCCAGCTCACCGTTGGACAGTGGTTATGGCTACACCTTC
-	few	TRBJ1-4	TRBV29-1	CSVGIVVSTNEKLFF	TGCAGCGTGGGTATTGTTGTTTCAACTAATGAAAAACTGTTTTTT
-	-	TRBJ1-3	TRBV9	CASSRGVGETGNTIYF	TGTGCCAGCAGCCGAGGTGTTGGGGAGACTGGAAACACCATATATTTT
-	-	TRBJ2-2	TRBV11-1	CASSPRRGNTGELFF	TGTGCCAGCAGCCCACGTAGAGGTAACACCGGGGAGCTGTTTTTT
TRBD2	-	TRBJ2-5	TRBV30	CAPRGTSGGETQYF	TGTGCCCCCAGGGGGACTAGCGGGGGGGAGACCCAGTACTTC
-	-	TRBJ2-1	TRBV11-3	CASSRTGSSYNEQFF	TGTGCCAGCAGCCGTACAGGGAGCTCCTACAATGAGCAGTTCTTC
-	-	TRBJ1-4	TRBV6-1	CASSHLDEKLFF	TGTGCCAGCAGCCACCTCGATGAAAAACTGTTTTTT
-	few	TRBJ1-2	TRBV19	CASIHGSEGGYGYTF	TGTGCCAGTATCCATGGATCAGAGGGTGGCTATGGCTACACCTTC
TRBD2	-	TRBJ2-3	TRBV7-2	CASSRGLAGQKGTDTQYF	TGTGCCAGCAGCCGTGGACTAGCGGGTCAAAAGGGGACAGATACGCAGTATTTT
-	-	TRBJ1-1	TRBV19	CASSENTEAFF	TGTGCCAGTAGTGAGAACACTGAAGCTTTCTTT
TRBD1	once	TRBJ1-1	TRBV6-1	CASSVSGGGTEAFF	TGTGCCAGCAGTGTTTCAGGGGGCGGGACTGAAGCTTTCTTT
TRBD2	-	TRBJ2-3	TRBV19	CASRTSGGRSTDTQYF	TGTGCCAGTAGGACTAGCGGTGGAAGGAGCACAGATACGCAGTATTTT
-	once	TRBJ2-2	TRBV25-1	CASSELGPQHLFF	TGTGCCAGCAGTGAATTAGGGCCCCAGCATCTGTTTTTT
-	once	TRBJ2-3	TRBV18	CASSPGGVFFTDTQYF	TGTGCCAGCTCACCAGGAGGGGTCTTCTTCACAGATACGCAGTATTTT
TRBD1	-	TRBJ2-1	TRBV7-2	CASSLRTGEPYNEQFF	TGTGCCAGCAGCTTAAGAACAGGGGAACCCTACAATGAGCAGTTCTTC
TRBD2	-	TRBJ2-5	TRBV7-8	CASNRLAGGFRETQYF	TGTGCCAGCAATAGACTAGCGGGGGGGTTTAGGGAGACCCAGTACTTC
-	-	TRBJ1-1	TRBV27	CASSLGGGGTEAFF	TGTGCCAGCAGTTTAGGTGGGGGTGGCACTGAAGCTTTCTTT